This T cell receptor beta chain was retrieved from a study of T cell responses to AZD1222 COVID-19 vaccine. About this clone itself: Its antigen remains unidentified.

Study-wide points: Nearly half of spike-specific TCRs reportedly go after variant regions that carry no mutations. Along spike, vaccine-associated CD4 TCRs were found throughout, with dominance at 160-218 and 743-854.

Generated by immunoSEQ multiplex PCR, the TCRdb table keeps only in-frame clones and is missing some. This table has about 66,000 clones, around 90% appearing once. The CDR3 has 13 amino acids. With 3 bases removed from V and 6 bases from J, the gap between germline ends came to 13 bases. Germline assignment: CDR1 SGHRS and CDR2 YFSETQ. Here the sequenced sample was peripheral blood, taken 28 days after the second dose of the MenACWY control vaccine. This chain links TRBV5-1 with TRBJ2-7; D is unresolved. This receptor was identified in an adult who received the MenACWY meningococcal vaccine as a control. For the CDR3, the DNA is TGCGCCAGCAGCTCGGATTGGGTCAGCGAGCAGTACTTC. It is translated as CASSSDWVSEQYF.